The TCR beta chain under discussion was sequenced for a study of identical twins listed by TCRdb under 2016. Broadly, across the study: To test whether fetal clonotypes persist, the study used deep sequencing on TCR alpha and beta repertoires from monozygotic twins, unrelated adults of various ages, and cord blood. To rule out contamination, the twin experiments were replicated at different times with different library preparation protocols. The investigation overall reported the following: Compared with coincidental sharing between unrelated individuals, out-of-frame TCR alpha sequences shared between twins had an excess of sequences with low generation probability. A weaker excess of twin sharing was found in beta out-of-frame sequences because the signal-to-noise ratio was lowered by fewer shared sequences. Invariant T cells such as MAIT and iNKT could partly confound zero-insertion analyses, though diverse VJ usage argued against this for most clonotypes. Fewer insertions were carried by abundant cord blood beta clonotypes, a similar but weaker trend appeared in young adult naive repertoires, and no such trend appeared in memory repertoires. Because the same donors could not be followed over many years, conclusions were based on cross-sectional statistical analysis. Recombination models systematically underestimated out-of-frame TCR alpha sharing in monozygotic twins but agreed with sharing between unrelated individuals.

The library was obtained by 5' RACE. Sequencing was performed on an Illumina HiSeq 2000. A universal primer binding site was added through template switching, and the final cDNA carried a unique molecular identifier so that TCR cDNA molecules could be counted accurately. First-strand cDNA for TCR alpha and beta chains was synthesized from specific primers in the conserved constant-segment region. To control for contamination, every cDNA library was double barcoded, receiving both a SMART-Mk sample barcode and Illumina barcodes. TruSeq adapter sequences along with Illumina sample barcodes were introduced in two successive PCR steps. TCR alpha and beta cDNA libraries were sequenced on the Illumina HiSeq platform with custom primers. In the source study's methods: Raw reads were processed with MiGEC to extract unique molecular identifiers, and MiXCR was used to determine CDR3 positions. Recombination models were inferred per individual with the repgenHMM and IGoR tools using an EM algorithm. Shared clonotype analysis was performed with the tcR package in R, normalizing sharing by the product of cloneset sizes. Out-of-frame nonproductive sequences were analyzed to study raw recombination free of thymic and clonal selection effects. Through fastp at Q25 and MiXCR, TCRdb rebuilt clones from the public reads, retaining in-frame beta chains. Identical CDR3 proteins give one entry, which carries the most common genes and DNA. TCRdb, rather than the study authors, made the V and J calls. The sample contains 200,000 to 250,000 distinct CDR3 sequences, under 12% of them found a single time. Of the sample, about 9.1% is held by the ten largest clones.

This clonotype was recorded a few times. Its antigen is currently not known. The input lacks base qualities; no much larger clone sits a single base away. From V the trimming removes 6 bases and from J it removes 4 bases, while the gene matches leave 5 bases of the junction unaccounted for. CDR1 and CDR2 are read off the germline V gene (reference sequence) as DFQATT and SNEGSKA. The CDR3 numbers 15 residues from cysteine through phenylalanine. Only the CDR3 portion is preserved as DNA: 45 bases, with reading frame beginning at the first base. Only healthy Caucasian donors were included. Miltenyi CD45RO+ enrichment and human naive T-cell isolation kits were used to isolate memory (CD45RO+) and naive T cells from PBMC.

The chain links TRBV20-1 with TRBJ2-3, with TRBD2 identical over 15 junction bases. Material: memory T cells sorted from blood. According to the study, the label for this sample's cell subset or site signals: CD45RO+ enriched T cells. The receptor's source is a man in his fifties in good health. CDR3 region: CSAGLAGGLADTQYF. The base sequence is TGCAGTGCCGGACTAGCGGGGGGGCTCGCAGATACGCAGTATTTT.